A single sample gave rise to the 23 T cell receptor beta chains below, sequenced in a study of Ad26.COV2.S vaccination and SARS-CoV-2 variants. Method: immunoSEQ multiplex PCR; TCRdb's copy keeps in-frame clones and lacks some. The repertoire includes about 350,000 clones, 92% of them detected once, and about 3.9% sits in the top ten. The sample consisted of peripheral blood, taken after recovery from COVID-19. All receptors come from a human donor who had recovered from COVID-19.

Here the CDR3 DNA reads TGTGCCAGCAGCCGGACAGTCTACAATCAGCCCCAGCATTTT. Amino acids: CASSRTVYNQPQHF. The J gene is TRBJ1-5, the V gene TRBV6-5; a weak D match, TRBD1 (6 bases). Per germline, CDR1 MNHEY and CDR2 SVGAGI. The V end was cut by 6 bases, the J end by 3 bases, with 12 bases between. The CDR3 sequence is 14 residues long.

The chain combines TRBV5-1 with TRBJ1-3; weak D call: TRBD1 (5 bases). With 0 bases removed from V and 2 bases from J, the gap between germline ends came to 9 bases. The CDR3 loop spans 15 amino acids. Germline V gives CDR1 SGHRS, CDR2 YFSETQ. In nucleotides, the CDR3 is TGCGCCAGCAGCTTGGCGGGGGGGACTGGAAACACCATATATTTT. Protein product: CASSLAGGTGNTIYF.

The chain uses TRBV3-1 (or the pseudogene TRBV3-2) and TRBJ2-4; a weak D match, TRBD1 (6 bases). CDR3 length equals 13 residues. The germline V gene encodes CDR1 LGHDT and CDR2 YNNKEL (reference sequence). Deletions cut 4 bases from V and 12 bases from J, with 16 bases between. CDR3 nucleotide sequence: TGTGCCAGCAGCCCCACGGAGAGGGGGTCTCAGTACTTC. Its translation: CASSPTERGSQYF.

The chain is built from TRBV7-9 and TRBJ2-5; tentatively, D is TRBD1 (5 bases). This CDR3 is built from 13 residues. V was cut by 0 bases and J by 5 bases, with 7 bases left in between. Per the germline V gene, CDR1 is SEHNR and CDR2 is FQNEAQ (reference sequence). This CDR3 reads CASSLAGVETQYF. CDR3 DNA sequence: TGTGCCAGCAGCTTAGCAGGGGTGGAGACCCAGTACTTC.

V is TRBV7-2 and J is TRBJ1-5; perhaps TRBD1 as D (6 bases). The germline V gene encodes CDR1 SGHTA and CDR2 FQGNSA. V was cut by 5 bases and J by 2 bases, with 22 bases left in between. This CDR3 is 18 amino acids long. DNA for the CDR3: TGTGCCAGCAGCAAAAACCAAGGCGGGGGGCTGGGCAATCAGCCCCAGCATTTT. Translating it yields CASSKNQGGGLGNQPQHF.

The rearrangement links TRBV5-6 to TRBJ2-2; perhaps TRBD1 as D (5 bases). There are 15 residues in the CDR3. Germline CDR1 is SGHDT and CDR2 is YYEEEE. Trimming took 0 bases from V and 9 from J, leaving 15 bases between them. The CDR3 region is CASSLGRAYKWELFF. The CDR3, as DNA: TGTGCCAGCAGCTTGGGCAGGGCCTACAAGTGGGAGCTGTTTTTT. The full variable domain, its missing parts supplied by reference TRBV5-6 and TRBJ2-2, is DAGVTQSPTHLIKTRGQQVTLRCSPKSGHDTVSWYQQALGQGPQFIFQYYEEEERQRGNFPDRFSGHQFPNYSSELNVNALLLGDSALYLCASSLGRAYKWELFFGEGSRLTVL.

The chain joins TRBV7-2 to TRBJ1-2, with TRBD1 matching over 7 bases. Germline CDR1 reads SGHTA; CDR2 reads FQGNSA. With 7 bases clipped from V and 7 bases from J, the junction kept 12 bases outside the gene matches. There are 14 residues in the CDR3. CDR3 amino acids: CASNEGGRRTGYTF. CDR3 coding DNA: TGTGCCAGCAACGAAGGGGGCCGGAGAACTGGCTACACCTTC. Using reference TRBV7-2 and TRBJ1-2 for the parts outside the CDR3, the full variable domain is GAGVSQSPSNKVTEKGKDVELRCDPISGHTALYWYRQSLGQGLEFLIYFQGNSAPDKSGLPSDRFSAERTGGSVSTLTIQRTQQEDSAVYLCASNEGGRRTGYTFGSGTRLTVV.

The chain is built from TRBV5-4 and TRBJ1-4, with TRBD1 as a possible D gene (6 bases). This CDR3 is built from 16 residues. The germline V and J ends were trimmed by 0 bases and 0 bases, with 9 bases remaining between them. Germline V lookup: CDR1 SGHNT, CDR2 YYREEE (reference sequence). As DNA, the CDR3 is TGTGCCAGCAGCTTGGAAGGGGGAGCAACTAATGAAAAACTGTTTTTT. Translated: CASSLEGGATNEKLFF.

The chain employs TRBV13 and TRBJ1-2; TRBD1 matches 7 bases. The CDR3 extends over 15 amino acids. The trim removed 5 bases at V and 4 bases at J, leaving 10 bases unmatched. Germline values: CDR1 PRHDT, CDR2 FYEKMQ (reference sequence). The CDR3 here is CASSPTGQSFYGYTF. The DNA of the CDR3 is TGTGCCAGCAGCCCGACGGGACAGTCATTCTATGGCTACACCTTC. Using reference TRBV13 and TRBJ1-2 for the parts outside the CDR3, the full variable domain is AAGVIQSPRHLIKEKRETATLKCYPIPRHDTVYWYQQGPGQDPQFLISFYEKMQSDKGSIPDRFSAQQFSDYHSELNMSSLELGDSALYFCASSPTGQSFYGYTFGSGTRLTVV.

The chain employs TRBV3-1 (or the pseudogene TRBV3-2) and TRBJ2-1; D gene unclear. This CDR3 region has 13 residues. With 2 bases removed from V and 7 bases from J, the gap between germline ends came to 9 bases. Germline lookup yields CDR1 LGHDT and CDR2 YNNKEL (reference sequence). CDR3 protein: CASSQSLANEQFF. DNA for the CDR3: TGTGCCAGCAGCCAAAGTCTGGCAAATGAGCAGTTCTTC.

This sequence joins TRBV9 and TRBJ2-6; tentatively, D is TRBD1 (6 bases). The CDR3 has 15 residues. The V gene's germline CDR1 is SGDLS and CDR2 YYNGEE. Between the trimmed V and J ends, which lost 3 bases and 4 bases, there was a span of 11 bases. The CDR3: CASSDTGIGANVLTF. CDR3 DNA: TGTGCCAGCAGCGACACAGGGATAGGGGCCAACGTCCTGACTTTC. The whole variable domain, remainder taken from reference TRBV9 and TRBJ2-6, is DSGVTQTPKHLITATGQRVTLRCSPRSGDLSVYWYQQSLDQGLQFLIQYYNGEERAKGNILERFSAQQFPDLHSELNLSSLELGDSALYFCASSDTGIGANVLTFGAGSRLTVL.

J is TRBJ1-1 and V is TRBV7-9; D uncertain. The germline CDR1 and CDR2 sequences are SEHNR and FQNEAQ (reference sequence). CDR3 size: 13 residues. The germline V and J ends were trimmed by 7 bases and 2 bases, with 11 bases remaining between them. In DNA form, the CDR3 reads TGTGCCAGCACCCGGGGTGGTAACACTGAAGCTTTCTTT. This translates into CASTRGGNTEAFF.

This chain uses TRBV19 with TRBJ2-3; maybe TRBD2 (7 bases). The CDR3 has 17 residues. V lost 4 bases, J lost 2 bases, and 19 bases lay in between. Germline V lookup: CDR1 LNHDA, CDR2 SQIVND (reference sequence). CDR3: CASSTPRGGRYTDTQYF. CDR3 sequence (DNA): TGTGCCAGTAGTACCCCTAGGGGGGGCCGGTACACAGATACGCAGTATTTT.

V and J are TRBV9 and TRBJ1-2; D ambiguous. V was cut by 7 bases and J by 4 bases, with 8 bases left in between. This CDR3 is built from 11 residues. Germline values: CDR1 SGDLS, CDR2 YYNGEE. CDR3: CASLGVYGYTF. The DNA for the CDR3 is TGTGCCAGCCTCGGGGTCTATGGCTACACCTTC.

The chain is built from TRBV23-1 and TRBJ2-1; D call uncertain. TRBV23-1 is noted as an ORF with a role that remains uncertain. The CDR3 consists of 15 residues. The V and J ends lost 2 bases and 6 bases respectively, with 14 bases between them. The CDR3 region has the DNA TGCGCCAGCAGTCAAAATCCCGGGCCGTTCAATGAGCAGTTCTTC. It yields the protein CASSQNPGPFNEQFF.

CDR3 DNA sequence: TGTGCCAGCAGTTTCGGGCAGGGGCAAAACTACACCTTC. It yields the protein CASSFGQGQNYTF. The chain carries TRBV28 and TRBJ1-2; perhaps TRBD1 as D (6 bases). This CDR3 spans 13 amino acids. Trimming took 3 bases from V and 10 from J, leaving 15 bases between them. Germline loops: CDR1 MDHEN, CDR2 SYDVKM.

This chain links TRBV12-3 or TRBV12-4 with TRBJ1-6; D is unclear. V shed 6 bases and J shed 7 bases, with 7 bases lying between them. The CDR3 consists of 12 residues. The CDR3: CASSPENSPLHF. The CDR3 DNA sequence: TGTGCCAGCAGCCCCGAGAATTCACCCCTCCACTTT.

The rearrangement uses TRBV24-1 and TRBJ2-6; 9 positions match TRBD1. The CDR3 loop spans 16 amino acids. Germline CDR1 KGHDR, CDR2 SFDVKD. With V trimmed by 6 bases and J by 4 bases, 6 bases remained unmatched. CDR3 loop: CATSPGTGSGANVLTF. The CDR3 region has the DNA TGTGCCACCAGTCCCGGGACAGGGTCCGGGGCCAACGTCCTGACTTTC.

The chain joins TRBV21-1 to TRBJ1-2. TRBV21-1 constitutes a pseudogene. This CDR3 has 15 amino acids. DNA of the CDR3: TGTGCCAGCAGCCCTGACCCAGGGAGGGTCGGTGGCTACACCTTC. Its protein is CASSPDPGRVGGYTF.

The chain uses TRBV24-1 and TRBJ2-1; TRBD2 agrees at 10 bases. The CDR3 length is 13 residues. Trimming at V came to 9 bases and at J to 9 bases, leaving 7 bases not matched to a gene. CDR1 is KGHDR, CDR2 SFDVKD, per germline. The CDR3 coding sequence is TGTGCCACCGTAGCGGGGGGTTTCGGTGAGCAGTTCTTC. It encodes CATVAGGFGEQFF.

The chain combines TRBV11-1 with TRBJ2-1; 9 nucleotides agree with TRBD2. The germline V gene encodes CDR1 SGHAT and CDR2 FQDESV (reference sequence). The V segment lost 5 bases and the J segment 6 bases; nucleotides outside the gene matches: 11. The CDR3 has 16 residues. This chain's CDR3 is CASSLAPAGGLNEQFF. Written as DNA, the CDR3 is TGTGCCAGCAGCCTGGCCCCAGCGGGGGGACTCAATGAGCAGTTCTTC.

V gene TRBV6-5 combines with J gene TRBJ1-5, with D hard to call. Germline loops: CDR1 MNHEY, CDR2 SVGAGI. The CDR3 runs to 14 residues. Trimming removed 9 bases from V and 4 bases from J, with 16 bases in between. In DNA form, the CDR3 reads TGTGCCAGTGCGATCCGGTGGCAAAATCAGCCCCAGCATTTT. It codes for CASAIRWQNQPQHF.

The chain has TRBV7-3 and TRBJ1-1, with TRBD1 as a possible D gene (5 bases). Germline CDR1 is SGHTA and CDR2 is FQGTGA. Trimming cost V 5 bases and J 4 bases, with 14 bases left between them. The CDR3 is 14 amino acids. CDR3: CASSPQGVGTEAFF. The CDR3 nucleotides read TGTGCCAGCAGCCCCCAGGGTGTTGGCACTGAAGCTTTCTTT.